Sequencing of this TCR beta chain was carried out in a study of T cell repertoires in cytomegalovirus infection. The V end was cut by 5 bases, the J end by 0 bases, with 7 bases between. CDR1 is LNHDA and CDR2 is SQIVND in the germline V gene (reference sequence). The CDR3 contains 13 residues. Using its own MiXCR run on the reads, TCRdb lists one record per CDR3 protein. Seen here are 340,000 or so distinct CDR3 sequences, 25% observed once, and the top ten hold about 14%. This clonotype has only a few counts. What it binds is not known. The chain links TRBV19 to TRBJ1-1; the D is unclear. The clonotype originates from a human donor in good health (CMV status not recorded). Some clones in this sample may be carry-over from other donors' samples. The starting material was cultured PBMCs, obtained from culture after CMV antigen stimulation. This CDR3 reads CASSPGVNTEAFF. CDR3 coding DNA: TGTGCCAGTAGTCCAGGAGTGAACACTGAAGCTTTCTTT. Together with reference TRBV19 and TRBJ1-1, the CDR3 gives the full variable domain: DGGITQSPKYLFRKEGQNVTLSCEQNLNHDAMYWYRQDPGQGLRLIYYSQIVNDFQKGDIAEGYSVSREKKESFPLTVTSAQKNPTAFYLCASSPGVNTEAFFGQGTRLTVV.